The entry that follows covers one T cell receptor (beta chain) sequence. No antigen is known for it. A multiplex PCR was run with 60 Vbeta primers and 13 Jbeta primers. Data came from immunoSEQ multiplex PCR; TCRdb stores just in-frame clones and leaves some out. The ten top clones account for 2.7%, within a sample of tens of thousands of clones. These data originate in a study of cytomegalovirus exposure and HLA in healthy donors. Study overall: Previous work identified 120 million or so unique TCR beta sequences from around 180 million T cells.

Study outcomes and limitations: As a later analysis showed, several of the most significant clusters appeared to be linked to common viral pathogens. Researchers reported in a later analysis that a missense DCLRE1C variant was tied to TCR beta V- and J-gene trimming. Productive rates of about 87% or about 30% were seen for most TCR beta V segments in an earlier analysis.

This TCR was sampled from a middle-aged man in good health and CMV-seronegative. The sequencing input was PBMCs.

DNA for the CDR3: TGTGCCAGCACGGCGGGTGAAAAACTGTTTTTT. Translated, it gives CASTAGEKLFF. The gene calls are TRBV2 and TRBJ1-4, with D unresolved. The length of the CDR3 is 11 residues. V was clipped by 7 bases and J by 7 bases, with 7 bases between them. Germline V CDR1 and CDR2: SNHLY, FYNNEI.